The 30 T cell receptor beta chains below all came from one sample that was sequenced in a study of technical replicates of blood from a few donors. Here immunoSEQ multiplex PCR was the method, and the copy in TCRdb shows in-frame clones only, minus some. The data hold roughly 65,000 clones, with around 90% observed a single time. Sample: PBMCs. All receptors derive from a human donor in good health. Some clones in this sample may be carry-over from other donors' samples.

In nucleotides, the CDR3 is TGTGCCAGCAGTGTCTTCCGAGGGCTTGTGGGTAGCGCGGGAAACACCATATATTTT. Translating it yields CASSVFRGLVGSAGNTIYF. The rearrangement uses TRBV2 and TRBJ1-3, with no clear D. V gave up 4 bases and J gave up 4 bases, with 26 bases separating them. In germline, CDR1 is SNHLY, CDR2 FYNNEI. The CDR3 totals 19 residues.

The V call is TRBV11-3, the J call TRBJ2-1; the match to TRBD2 covers 13 bases. Germline CDR1 is SGHNT and CDR2 is YENEEA. This CDR3 is 17 amino acids long. The V gene end was trimmed by 5 bases and the J gene end by 4 bases; junction bases not matched to a gene: 8. The CDR3 protein is CASSLGGLAGIYNEQFF. CDR3 in DNA: TGTGCCAGCAGCCTAGGGGGACTAGCGGGGATTTACAATGAGCAGTTCTTC.

CDR3 coding DNA: TGTGCCAGTAGTCACAGGGGAGTATTCACTGAAGCTTTCTTT. It yields the protein CASSHRGVFTEAFF. This sequence joins TRBV19 and TRBJ1-1; 7 bases map to TRBD1. Trimming cost V 5 bases and J 4 bases; bases outside gene matches: 7. The CDR3 covers 14 residues. Germline loops: CDR1 LNHDA, CDR2 SQIVND (reference sequence).

J is TRBJ1-2 and V is TRBV19, with 7 nucleotides matching TRBD1. The CDR3 is 15 residues long. CDR1 and CDR2 (germline): LNHDA, SQIVND (reference sequence). The trim removed 5 bases at V and 4 bases at J, leaving 10 bases unmatched. The CDR3 is CASSSRQGGIYGYTF. For the CDR3, the DNA is TGTGCCAGTAGTTCCCGACAGGGCGGGATCTATGGCTACACCTTC.

This sequence joins TRBV7-2 and TRBJ1-2, with D tentatively TRBD1 (5 bases). The CDR3 is 12 amino acids. V was clipped by 10 bases and J by 3 bases, with 12 bases between them. Germline V gene data show CDR1 as SGHTA and CDR2 as FQGNSA. The DNA of the CDR3 is TGTGCCACCGGGGGAGGGCACTATGGCTACACCTTC. Translation gives CATGGGHYGYTF.

The chain joins TRBV5-1 to TRBJ2-3, with TRBD2 matching over 11 bases. Per germline, CDR1 SGHRS and CDR2 YFSETQ. V dropped 1 base and J dropped 2; count of bases not matched to a gene: 6. This CDR3 region has 17 residues. The CDR3 coding sequence is TGCGCCAGCAGCTTGTTGGTAGCGGGAGGGTACACAGATACGCAGTATTTT. Translating gives CASSLLVAGGYTDTQYF.

The V gene is TRBV18, the J gene TRBJ2-2; 10 bases are a match to TRBD1. V gave up 3 bases and J gave up 4 bases; unmatched junction bases: 5. From germline, CDR1 is KGHSH and CDR2 LQKENI. The CDR3 runs 16 residues. The chain's CDR3 is CASSPRQGASTGELFF. The CDR3 DNA reads TGTGCCAGCTCACCGAGACAGGGGGCTAGCACCGGGGAGCTGTTTTTT.

CDR3 in DNA: TGCGCCAGCCGGACAGGGGTATTCTATGGCTACACCTTC. It yields the protein CASRTGVFYGYTF. The J gene is TRBJ1-2, the V gene TRBV5-1, with 9 bases lining up with TRBD1. Germline CDR1 SGHRS, CDR2 YFSETQ. This CDR3 spans 13 amino acids. V lost 7 bases and J lost 4; bases outside the gene matches: 5.

The CDR3 bases are TGCGCCAGCAGCCAACACCCCGGCGGGGGGAATTACAATGAGCAGTTCTTC. Its translation: CASSQHPGGGNYNEQFF. The V call is TRBV5-1, the J call TRBJ2-1; 8 bases are shared with TRBD2. The CDR3 runs 17 residues. Germline-derived CDR1 and CDR2 are SGHRS and YFSETQ. V shed 4 bases, J shed 4 bases, and the junction held 13 bases outside the gene matches.

Details on this clone: The same CDR3 also results from other DNA sequences found in this sample. The chain couples TRBV5-1 to TRBJ2-7; 7 bases fit TRBD1. Trimming cost V 4 bases and J 4 bases; bases outside gene matches: 5. The CDR3 loop spans 13 amino acids. Per the germline V gene, CDR1 is SGHRS and CDR2 is YFSETQ. CDR3 bases: TGCGCCAGCAGCCCCGACAGGGTATACGAGCAGTACTTC. This gives the protein CASSPDRVYEQYF.

The genes are TRBV27 and TRBJ1-3; TRBD1 might be the D (5 bases). The V end lost 8 bases, the J end lost 4 bases, and 15 bases lay between the germline ends. Germline V gene sequence: CDR1 MNHEY, CDR2 SMNVEV (reference sequence). The CDR3 loop spans 14 amino acids. CDR3 sequence reads: CASRPGGIGNTIYF. CDR3 DNA sequence: TGTGCCAGCCGTCCTGGGGGGATCGGAAACACCATATATTTT.

The V and J genes are TRBV4-3 and TRBJ2-3, with D unresolved. From germline, CDR1 is LGHNA and CDR2 YSLEER. The CDR3 extends over 15 amino acids. V shed 4 bases and J shed 0 bases, with 11 bases lying between them. The CDR3 loop is CASSRSTGSTDTQYF. In nucleotides, the CDR3 is TGCGCCAGCAGCCGATCCACTGGTAGCACAGATACGCAGTATTTT.

The chain is built from TRBV10-3 and TRBJ2-1, with 13 bases identical to TRBD2. The CDR3 contains 16 residues. V lost 5 bases and J lost 4; bases outside the gene matches: 5. The V gene's germline CDR1 is ENHRY and CDR2 SYGVKD. CDR3 amino acids: CAISTGTSGEYNEQFF. The CDR3 DNA reads TGTGCCATCAGTACGGGGACTAGCGGGGAGTACAATGAGCAGTTCTTC.

This chain uses TRBV7-2 with TRBJ1-2, with 9 bases fitting TRBD1. The trim removed 6 bases at V and 4 bases at J, leaving 6 bases unmatched. The CDR3 sequence is 14 residues long. Germline V gene sequence: CDR1 SGHTA, CDR2 FQGNSA. In nucleotides, the CDR3 is TGTGCCAGCAGGGGAACAGGGGGCGCCTATGGCTACACCTTC. Translation: CASRGTGGAYGYTF.

The CDR3 DNA follows: TGTGCCAGCAGCAACCGGGAATTAGCGGCTTACAATGAGCAGTTCTTC. This encodes CASSNRELAAYNEQFF. This rearrangement joins TRBV5-4 to TRBJ2-1, with a possible D match to TRBD2 (6 bases). Germline CDR1 SGHNT, CDR2 YYREEE (reference sequence). V lost 4 bases, J lost 4 bases, and 18 bases lay in between. There are 16 residues in the CDR3.

The V gene is TRBV4-1, the J gene TRBJ2-7; possible D gene TRBD1, 6 bases. CDR3 length: 14 residues. V lost 0 bases and J lost 3, with 9 bases in between. Per germline, CDR1 MGHRA and CDR2 YSYEKL. In nucleotides, the CDR3 is TGCGCCAGCAGCCAAGAGGACAGCTACTACGAGCAGTACTTC. This translates into CASSQEDSYYEQYF.

The chain uses TRBV6-5 and TRBJ1-2, with TRBD1 matching over 7 bases. The CDR3 length is 15 residues. The ends lost 3 bases at V and 5 bases at J; junction bases unmatched: 9. Germline values: CDR1 MNHEY, CDR2 SVGAGI. The CDR3 sequence: CASSYGTARGYGYTF. CDR3 in DNA: TGTGCCAGCAGTTATGGGACAGCCCGAGGGTATGGCTACACCTTC.

The chain has TRBV4-1 and TRBJ2-3, with a weak D call TRBD2 (6 bases). V shed 3 bases and J shed 5 bases, with 18 bases lying between them. Germline CDR1 is MGHRA and CDR2 is YSYEKL. This CDR3 has 16 amino acids. CDR3: CASSHGGRERGDTQYF. The CDR3 DNA is TGCGCCAGCAGCCACGGTGGCCGGGAGAGAGGAGATACGCAGTATTTT.

This clone came up a few times. This chain uses TRBV11-3 with TRBJ2-7; D gene uncertain. The germline V and J ends were trimmed by 3 bases and 3 bases, with 9 bases remaining between them. Germline CDR1 reads SGHNT; CDR2 reads YENEEA. This CDR3 is built from 13 residues. CDR3 loop: CASSFGEFYEQYF. CDR3 bases: TGTGCCAGCAGCTTTGGAGAATTCTACGAGCAGTACTTC.

The chain joins TRBV2 to TRBJ1-1; 8 positions agree with TRBD1. The CDR3 is 12 residues long. V shed 4 bases and J 11 bases; nucleotides not matched to a gene: 6. Germline assignment: CDR1 SNHLY and CDR2 FYNNEI. The CDR3 bases are TGTGCCAGCAGTGTCTCCGGGACAGGCGCTTTCTTT. Its protein is CASSVSGTGAFF.

The chain couples TRBV6-6 to TRBJ1-1; maybe TRBD1 (5 bases). This CDR3 region has 14 residues. Germline lookup yields CDR1 MNHNY and CDR2 SVGAGI (reference sequence). The germline V and J ends were trimmed by 6 bases and 4 bases, with 15 bases remaining between them. The CDR3 nucleotides are TGTGCCAGCAGGCACATCAGGGAAGGCACTGAAGCTTTCTTT. Translated, it gives CASRHIREGTEAFF.

The chain joins TRBV5-1 to TRBJ2-5; a possible D gene is TRBD1 (6 bases). This CDR3 contains 15 residues. Germline lookup yields CDR1 SGHRS and CDR2 YFSETQ. Trimming pared 4 bases from V and 5 bases from J, leaving 18 bases between. The CDR3 here is CASSGTGKGSETQYF. CDR3 coding DNA: TGCGCCAGCAGCGGAACAGGGAAGGGAAGCGAGACCCAGTACTTC.

The chain links TRBV25-1 to TRBJ2-7, with D unresolved. Trimming cost V 0 bases and J 10 bases, with 10 bases left between them. Germline values: CDR1 MGHDK, CDR2 SYGVNS. The CDR3 is made up of 12 amino acids. CDR3 amino acids: CASSEYPGSQYF. In DNA, the CDR3 is TGTGCCAGCAGTGAATATCCCGGTTCCCAGTACTTC.

The rearrangement uses TRBV13 and TRBJ2-2; TRBD1 aligns across 9 bases. In germline, CDR1 is PRHDT, CDR2 FYEKMQ (reference sequence). V gave up 7 bases and J gave up 6 bases; unmatched junction bases: 27. The CDR3 is 21 residues long. CDR3 sequence: CASTSVSRYLQDRGHSGELFF. The CDR3 DNA sequence: TGTGCCAGCACCTCCGTGTCACGGTATTTGCAGGACAGGGGCCATTCCGGGGAGCTGTTTTTT.

This sequence joins TRBV6-6 and TRBJ2-5, with D perhaps TRBD2 (6 bases). This CDR3 region has 12 residues. Per the germline V gene, CDR1 is MNHNY and CDR2 is SVGAGI (reference sequence). Trimming took off 9 bases at V and 3 bases at J, with 11 bases between the two ends. The CDR3 loop reads CARTIAEETQYF. CDR3 DNA: TGTGCCAGAACCATAGCGGAAGAGACCCAGTACTTC.

The chain carries TRBV11-3 and TRBJ2-5, with D possibly being TRBD2 (5 bases). Trimming stripped 1 base from V and 0 bases from J, with 9 bases between. This CDR3 is 15 amino acids long. CDR1 SGHNT and CDR2 YENEEA come from the germline V gene. In nucleotides, the CDR3 is TGTGCCAGCAGCTTAGGAGGGTACTACCAAGAGACCCAGTACTTC. Encoded protein: CASSLGGYYQETQYF.

The chain is built from TRBV4-2 and TRBJ2-1; 11 bases line up with TRBD2. CDR1 and CDR2 (germline): LGHNA, YNFKEQ. The CDR3 totals 18 residues. Trimming took 0 bases from V and 10 from J; bases not matched to a gene: 14. In DNA form, the CDR3 reads TGTGCCAGCAGCCAAGAGGTCCTTGTAGCGGGAGGGCCTTGGGAGCAGTTCTTC. This gives the protein CASSQEVLVAGGPWEQFF.

The rearrangement joins TRBV30 to TRBJ1-6; possibly TRBD1 for D (5 bases). Trimming took off 5 bases at V and 9 bases at J, with 11 bases between the two ends. CDR1 GTSNPN and CDR2 SVGIG come from the germline V gene (reference sequence). The CDR3 extends over 12 amino acids. In DNA form, the CDR3 reads TGTGCCTGGGGGCAGGGCGGTTCACCCCTCCACTTT. Encoded protein: CAWGQGGSPLHF.

The V call is TRBV6-5, the J call TRBJ2-1; 9 positions agree with TRBD1. The CDR3 length is 14 residues. The germline gives CDR1 MNHEY, CDR2 SVGAGI. The V gene end was trimmed by 5 bases and the J gene end by 10 bases; junction bases not matched to a gene: 9. CDR3 bases: TGTGCCAGCAGTAGGGGACAGGGATCGGTAGAGCAGTTCTTC. This gives the protein CASSRGQGSVEQFF.

J is TRBJ2-5 and V is TRBV19, with D unclear. The CDR3 has 13 residues. CDR1 is LNHDA, CDR2 SQIVND, per germline (reference sequence). Trimming pared 3 bases from V and 1 base from J, leaving 6 bases between. The CDR3: CASSIVFQETQYF. CDR3 sequence (DNA): TGTGCCAGTAGTATCGTCTTCCAAGAGACCCAGTACTTC.